This T cell receptor (beta chain) was profiled in a study of cytomegalovirus exposure and HLA in healthy donors. General study findings and limits: Researchers counted roughly 160 TCR beta chains as cytomegalovirus-associated.

V lost 6 bases to trimming and J lost 1 base, with 27 bases between them. Germline V gene lookup returns CDR1 MNHEY and CDR2 SMNVEV (reference sequence). The CDR3 length is 19 residues. 60 Vbeta and 13 Jbeta primers were used in PCR. Libraries were prepared by immunoSEQ multiplex PCR; TCRdb keeps only in-frame clonotypes and omits some of them. The sample shows some 180,000 clones, around three quarters of them seen only once. About this clone: Its antigen is not identified.

The chain carries TRBV27 and TRBJ1-1; D perhaps matches TRBD1 (5 bases). Input material: PBMCs. This TCR derives from a man under 40 in good health and CMV-seronegative. CDR3 nucleotides: TGTGCCAGCAGCGGACAAAGGGGCCTAACGGGACTCACGAACACTGAAGCTTTCTTT. Translated, it gives CASSGQRGLTGLTNTEAFF.